The rows below give T cell receptor beta chains drawn from one sample of a study of cytomegalovirus exposure and HLA in healthy donors. The table came from immunoSEQ multiplex PCR; TCRdb's copy has only in-frame clones and leaves some out. The table records about 80,000 clones, approximately 65% of them present only once. The sample taken for sequencing was PBMCs. All receptors come from a male donor in good health and CMV-seropositive. The CDR3 runs from the conserved cysteine through the conserved F or W. D genes are given only for firm matches. Clone sizes are given selectively: once, few, many, or a class where the clone is expanded.

clone_size	j_call	v_call	d_call	cdr3_nt	cdr3_aa
once	TRBJ1-2	TRBV15	NA	TGTGCCACCAGCCCTACCCAACAGGGTAACTATGGCTACACCTTC	CATSPTQQGNYGYTF
NA	TRBJ2-1	TRBV11-1	TRBD2	TGTGCCAGCAGCTTAGGGACTAGCGGGAGGGTCGATGAGCAGTTCTTC	CASSLGTSGRVDEQFF
NA	TRBJ2-2	TRBV7-6	NA	TGTGCCAGCAGCTTAAGGTGGGGCCTAAACACCGGGGAGCTGTTTTTT	CASSLRWGLNTGELFF
NA	TRBJ1-1	TRBV30	NA	TGTGCCTGGAGGGGGACACGGAACACTGAAGCTTTCTTT	CAWRGTRNTEAFF
few	TRBJ2-1	TRBV6-1	NA	TGTGCCAGCAGTGACAGGGGGGATGAGCAGTTCTTC	CASSDRGDEQFF
many	TRBJ2-7	TRBV7-2	NA	TGTGCCAGCAGCTTAAAGGAGGGGTACGAGCAGTACTTC	CASSLKEGYEQYF
NA	TRBJ2-1	TRBV5-1	TRBD2	TGCGCCAGCAGCTTTAGCGGGGGAGACACCAATGAGCAGTTCTTC	CASSFSGGDTNEQFF
NA	TRBJ1-5	TRBV28	NA	TGTGCCAGCAGTTTCGTGGGGAGAGGAAGCAATCAGCCCCAGCATTTT	CASSFVGRGSNQPQHF
NA	TRBJ1-1	TRBV19	NA	TGTGCCAGTAGTATAGGGAGAGACTCCACTGAAGCTTTCTTT	CASSIGRDSTEAFF
NA	TRBJ2-7	TRBV30	TRBD1	TGTGCCTTGACAGGGATGAACACCTACGAGCAGTACTTC	CALTGMNTYEQYF
NA	TRBJ2-1	TRBV14	TRBD1	TGTGCCAGCAGCCCAGGGGGATGGGTCAATGAGCAGTTCTTC	CASSPGGWVNEQFF
NA	TRBJ2-3	TRBV13	NA	TGTGCCAGCAGCTTAGAACGCCCAGGCAGCACAGATACGCAGTATTTT	CASSLERPGSTDTQYF
NA	TRBJ2-1	TRBV6-5	NA	TGTGCCAGCAGTTATGGGCTAGCGTACAATGAGCAGTTCTTC	CASSYGLAYNEQFF
NA	TRBJ1-1	TRBV6-5	TRBD1	TGTGCCAGCAGTCCTACAGGGGGTACGAACACTGAAGCTTTCTTT	CASSPTGGTNTEAFF
few	TRBJ2-7	TRBV27	NA	TGTGCCAGCAGTTTAGCGGGAAGCTCCTACGAGCAGTACTTC	CASSLAGSSYEQYF
NA	TRBJ1-4	TRBV18	TRBD1	TGTGCCAGCTCACGCGACAGGGGACCTCAAGAAAAACTGTTTTTT	CASSRDRGPQEKLFF
NA	TRBJ1-4	TRBV29-1	NA	TGCAGCGTTGTTAAGGGAGGTGAAAAACTGTTTTTT	CSVVKGGEKLFF
NA	TRBJ2-7	TRBV28	TRBD1	TGTGCCAGCAGAGCAACCGGGACAGGGACCTACGAGCAGTACTTC	CASRATGTGTYEQYF
NA	TRBJ2-2	TRBV5-1	TRBD1	TGCGCCAGCAGCTTAGGACAGGTAGTAATCCGGGAGCTGTTTTTT	CASSLGQVVIRELFF
NA	TRBJ2-1	TRBV27	TRBD1	TGTGCCAGCAGTTTACTAGGGACAGGGTACAATGAGCAGTTCTTC	CASSLLGTGYNEQFF
few	TRBJ2-7	TRBV5-1	NA	TGCGCCAGCAGCTCGGGGATGGATCCGTCCTACGAGCAGTACTTC	CASSSGMDPSYEQYF
NA	TRBJ2-2	TRBV5-1	NA	TGCGCCAGCAGCCCCTTCCCCGGGAGGAACACCGGGGAGCTGTTTTTT	CASSPFPGRNTGELFF
NA	TRBJ2-3	TRBV5-1	TRBD2	TGCGCCAGCAGCCTACTAGCGCGGGGCACAGATACGCAGTATTTT	CASSLLARGTDTQYF
NA	TRBJ2-2	TRBV7-8	NA	TGTGCCAGCAGCTTCACGGACATCAACACCGGGGAGCTGTTTTTT	CASSFTDINTGELFF
NA	TRBJ1-4	TRBV27	NA	TGTGCCAGCAGTCCGGGGAGGGGGGCTAATGAAAAACTGTTTTTT	CASSPGRGANEKLFF